This TCR beta chain derives from a study of cytomegalovirus exposure and HLA in healthy donors (dated by TCRdb to 2016 to 2017). As for the study more broadly: According to an earlier analysis of a few hundred of the donors, some 170 million T cells yielded 90 million to 140 million unique TCR beta sequences and approximately 280 Gb of sequence data. An early release covering around 630 HLA-typed donors comprised roughly 300 gigabases of sequencing data and approximately 85 million unique TCR sequences. Of the roughly 400 genotyped donors, 65% to 90% were placed in the genetic ancestry cluster associated with self-reported Caucasian donors. The aim of the study was to test whether cataloging public T cell receptors could identify signatures of past pathogen exposure. The study used immunosequencing to profile the T cell repertoires of some 600 subjects and linked those repertoires to cytomegalovirus serostatus. In addition to the first cohort of 666 subjects, a separate validation cohort of around 110 different subjects was used. The study combined high-throughput TCR immunosequencing, statistical association of individual TCRs with disease status, and machine learning to predict cytomegalovirus infection status. A later analysis re-examined previously published TCR beta repertoires from just over 650 donors and added high-resolution HLA genotyping to investigate patterns of TCR occurrence. Rather than using new phenotypic data, the later analysis identified candidate immune exposures from TCR beta sequences and from how often those sequences occurred across donors. An earlier analysis of around 540 of the donors applied high-throughput TCR beta sequencing to assess whether each TCR beta V gene segment acted as functional or pseudogenic. Donor age, sex, ethnicity and CMV serostatus were compiled together with the repertoire data. Genome-wide SNP genotypes for about 55% of the roughly 670 donors were used in a later genetic analysis, which treated that subset as a discovery cohort. Every repertoire in the discovery cohort had been generated on one and the same sequencing platform. HLA typing covered class I and class II loci at four-digit resolution. Typing coverage varied by locus: roughly 629-640 donors for A, B, C, DRB1 and DQB1; more than 500 for DQA1; around 610 for DPA1; roughly 450 for DPB1. Roughly 5 DR-DQ haplotypes were handled as single units for association and clustering, since linkage in the cohort was strong. Across under 500 genotyped donors of the cohort, an average of approximately 240,000 unique TCR beta nucleotide sequences per donor were sequenced, and about a sixth of those sequences were non-productive. General findings and caveats noted by the study authors: Immune exposure information for the cohort was limited to CMV serostatus. Because the 87-base-pair reads could not distinguish some IMGT-functional V segments, including TRBV6-2 and TRBV6-3, those segments were excluded. In vitro tests confirmed that a few of the cytomegalovirus-associated TCR beta chains recognize cytomegalovirus antigens. Cytomegalovirus status was reported to be diagnosed by the classifier with high specificity and sensitivity in both the original and validation cohorts. In a later analysis, TCR association rates were found to vary across HLA loci, with the most associated TCRs seen for DRB1 alleles and the fewest for HLA-C alleles. HLA typing was unavailable for some donors at each locus, so association tests used only the typed subset. In an earlier analysis of about 550 of the donors, most TCR beta V segments were observed in productive rearrangements about 87% or about 30% of the time, broadly matching IMGT annotations. Sequencing depth was assumed to be roughly uniform across donors in the presence/absence analyses, though that assumption may not hold. According to the authors, the approach could potentially be generalized to other disease states and immunological phenotypes. A total of fewer than 200 TCR beta chains were listed by the study as associated with cytomegalovirus. V-gene and J-gene trimming of TCR beta chains was associated with a missense DCLRE1C variant in a later genetic analysis, and the association was replicated in an independent cohort. In a later analysis, more than 15,000 TCR beta sequences were associated with specific HLA alleles at a false discovery rate of 0.05. A later analysis found that most CMV-associated TCR beta chains appeared HLA-restricted, with HLA associations seemingly driven largely by CMV exposure. In this cohort, only TCR beta chains were sequenced, and detectable features were limited by the absence of alpha or paired-chain data. Several of the top co-occurrence clusters appeared to be linked to parvovirus B19, influenza, CMV and Epstein-Barr virus, according to a later analysis. Because counts were too low, roughly 18 rarely observed V segments, including chromosome 9 orphons, were left out of the earlier analysis of about 500 of the donors. Linkage disequilibrium might explain the correlated functional status among segregating V segments, but an unknown experimental factor could not be ruled out. Compared with equally common non-associated chains, HLA-associated TCR beta chains in a later analysis were more clonally expanded and had lower generation probabilities. According to a later genetic analysis, donors in an Asian-associated ancestry cluster had fewer N-insertions in productive TCRs than the approximately 670-donor mean. Most TCR sequences were observed very rarely across donors, whereas some public TCRs were present in many individuals. Strong co-occurrence of HLA alleles, especially DR and DQ, made assigning TCR associations to individual alleles difficult. A group of highly shared sequence variants was considered likely to be a technical artifact of the sequencing pipeline. A further reported finding was that TCR beta sequences accurately predicted the HLA-A and HLA-B alleles for most subjects in the first cohort.

The cohort consisted of more than 650 healthy bone marrow donors. All cohort members were sampled while nominally healthy, although unrecorded immune exposures were likely present. The donor was CMV seropositive and was included in the group of 270 or so seropositive cohort members. Each donor provided a peripheral blood sample, and peripheral blood mononuclear cells were used for TCR beta sequencing. The Qiagen DNeasy Blood Extraction Kit was used to extract genomic DNA from the blood cell samples. As for this clone: This receptor's antigen is unknown. A far larger clone is only one base removed, so a read error is likely.

The method behind the library was the immunoSEQ multiplex PCR assay. For the multiplex PCR, a mixture combining 60 forward primers for TCR Vbeta segments and 13 reverse primers for TCR Jbeta segments was used. The CDR3 region of rearranged TCR beta genes was amplified from genomic DNA with a multiplex PCR assay. Amplified TCR beta libraries were sequenced as 87-base-pair reads on the Illumina HiSeq System. The authors' analysis ran thus. Across the 670 or so repertoires, a later analysis counted roughly 84 million unique TCR beta chains, approximately 12 million of which were shared by at least two donors. Raw reads were error-corrected and collapsed into unique sequences with a nearest-neighbor algorithm that merged closely related sequences to remove PCR and sequencing errors. CDR3 sequences were aligned to IMGT reference sequences to assign V, D and J gene segments. For a sequence to be retained, a match of at least six nucleotides was required to both a V gene segment and a J gene segment. A rearrangement was called productive if the CDR3 had no stop codons and remained in frame with V and J, and every other rearrangement was called non-productive. Following IMGT convention, CDR3 was defined as the stretch from the second conserved V-encoded cysteine to the conserved J-encoded phenylalanine. Sequences without an unambiguous match to a single V gene segment were excluded from the earlier analysis of 450 to 750 of the donors. In an earlier analysis of several hundred of the donors, V segments were called functional above 56.7% productive rearrangements and were called segregating when the between-donor standard deviation exceeded 5%. A statistical classification framework was built for diagnosing cytomegalovirus status from the catalog of TCR beta chain sequences. V and J gene assignment, in a later analysis, came from comparing TCR nucleotide sequences with IMGT/GENE-DB human TR gene sequences. A later analysis assigned CDR3 sequences and most-parsimonious VDJ recombination scenarios with the TCRdist pipeline. In a later analysis, each TCR beta chain was defined by its CDR3 amino acid sequence together with its V-gene family, and reads without a unique V-gene family were excluded. As a way to deal with suspected cross-contamination and a sequencing artifact, a later analysis dropped approximately 590 nucleotide sequences that were highly shared and had low generation probability. In a later analysis, a clonal expansion index was calculated for each public chain from normalized within-repertoire ranks of inferred template counts. In a later analysis, generation probabilities were computed with a VDJ recombination model fitted to out-of-frame rearrangements, and the resulting probabilities were checked against IGoR. In a later analysis, TCR-TCR, TCR-HLA and TCR-CMV co-occurrence was scored with hypergeometric tests, and a repertoire-size bias correction was applied to TCR pairs. To estimate false discovery rates, a later analysis permuted the HLA or CMV assignments 20 times. In a later analysis, co-occurring TCRs were grouped using DBSCAN, and TCRdist sequence similarity was added for clustering within HLA-allele-positive subsets. Repertoires with fewer than 30,000 or more than 120,000 public chains were left out of co-occurrence clustering, as were about five repertoires with anomalous nucleotide sharing. TCRdb obtained this table from immuneACCESS and retained in-frame rearrangements with V and J assigned. These tables miss some clones; where compared with another copy, unresolved V genes account for less than half of the shortfall, and the remainder is unexplained. V and J calls plus clone size are reproduced from that table; the DNA served to infer D and trimming. This sample comprises about 150,000 clones, approximately 79% of them detected only once. Of the sample, under 8% is held by the ten largest clones.

V is pared back by 7 bases and J by 6 bases, with 10 bases lying between the germline termini. CDR1 and CDR2, looked up from the germline V gene, are LGHNA and YNFKEQ. The CDR3 spans 12 residues, from the cysteine through the phenylalanine. Left in the record is the CDR3 DNA by itself, 36 bases read in frame from the first base. The sample consisted of PBMCs. Here the chain combines TRBV4-2 and TRBJ1-5; TRBD1 is a possible D gene, resting on 5 matching bases. The TCR sequence derives from a man between 45 and 60 years old in good health and CMV-seropositive. The DNA sequence is as follows: TGTGCCAGCACCGGGGGAAGTCAGCCCCAGCATTTT. The translation is CASTGGSQPQHF.